The source of this T cell receptor beta chain is a study of shared clonotypes between healthy human individuals. Naive CD45RA+ and memory CD45RA-negative subsets were split from CD4+ cells. This CDR3 comprises 14 residues. The ends were cut back, 3 bases at V and 5 bases at J, with 12 bases in the middle. CDR1 and CDR2 from the germline V gene are SGHAT and FQNNGV. Researchers divided each subset's genomic DNA evenly across several immunoSEQ plates. Using immunoSEQ multiplex PCR, the repertoire was profiled, and TCRdb retains in-frame clones only, with some absent. The sample has some 2.4 million clones, 93% seen once; the top ten hold approximately 0.37%.

This clonotype was sampled from a man between 18 and 35 years old in good health. Some clones in this sample may be carry-over from other donors' samples. The V call is TRBV11-2, the J call TRBJ2-3; TRBD1 might be the D (7 bases). Sequencing input: naive CD4+ T cells from PBMCs. Stated subset: CD45RA+ positively selected. CDR3 amino acids: CASSFRRGQDTQYF. The CDR3, as DNA: TGTGCCAGCAGCTTTCGGAGGGGGCAAGATACGCAGTATTTT.